A selection of T cell receptor beta chains follows, all from one sample in a study of shared T cell receptors in the human thymus. The method was immunoSEQ multiplex PCR; TCRdb's version includes in-frame clones alone and lacks a portion of them. Seen here are some 660,000 clones, more than 70% observed once, and the top ten hold roughly 0.0089%. The sample was also reused in another study, on human thymus T cells.

What was sequenced was thymocytes. These receptors originate from a boy under two years old with a congenital heart defect. Each CDR3 is given with its conserved first and last residue. A D gene is named only where the DNA matches it firmly. Only some rows state a clone size, as once, few, many or a class for expanded clones.

few,TRBV5-1,TRBJ2-3,TRBD2,TGCGCCAGCAGCTTGGAGGCGATGGGACTAGCGGGAGGGGGCACAGATACGCAGTATTTT,CASSLEAMGLAGGGTDTQYF
.,TRBV11-2,TRBJ2-1,TRBD2,TGTGCCAGCAGCTCTAGAACCGGGACTAGGATGCTCAATGAGCAGTTCTTC,CASSSRTGTRMLNEQFF
.,TRBV27,TRBJ2-7,.,TGTGCCAGCATGTATAAAGGCAGGGGCTACGAGCAGTACTTC,CASMYKGRGYEQYF
.,TRBV6-1,TRBJ2-3,.,TGTGCCAGCTACACAGATACGCAGTATTTT,CASYTDTQYF
.,TRBV4-1,TRBJ1-2,.,TGCGCCAGCAGCCAAGAACTCACCGGCTACACCTTC,CASSQELTGYTF
.,TRBV28,TRBJ2-3,TRBD2,TGTGCCAGCAGGTCCCGGGAGGGTGGCACAGATACGCAGTATTTT,CASRSREGGTDTQYF
.,TRBV9,TRBJ2-1,TRBD1,TGTGCCAGCAGCGTAGTAGGGGGCCCCTACAATGAGCAGTTCTTC,CASSVVGGPYNEQFF
.,TRBV2,TRBJ2-7,TRBD2,TGTGCCAGCAGTGACCCCGGGACTAGGTCGTACTTC,CASSDPGTRSYF
.,TRBV9,TRBJ1-2,.,TGTGCCAGCAGCCCCGTTCGGAGTGGCGATGGCTACACCTTC,CASSPVRSGDGYTF
.,TRBV6-5,TRBJ1-1,TRBD1,TGTGCCAGCAGAATACAGGGGGCTCCTGAAGCTTTCTTT,CASRIQGAPEAFF
.,TRBV10-3,TRBJ2-1,.,TGTGCCATCAGTGATACAGCTTACAATGAGCAGTTCTTC,CAISDTAYNEQFF
.,TRBV6-5,TRBJ2-5,TRBD1,TGTGCCAGCGGCACAGGGGGAGAGACCCAGTACTTC,CASGTGGETQYF
.,TRBV4-3,TRBJ2-6,.,TGCGCCAGCAGCCAAGCCAGACGACGGGACTCTGGGGCCAACGTCCTGACTTTC,CASSQARRRDSGANVLTF
.,TRBV19,TRBJ1-2,.,TGTGCCAGTAGTATCGTAGGGGGACCCGCTAACTATGGCTACACCTTC,CASSIVGGPANYGYTF
.,TRBV28,TRBJ1-5,.,TGTGCCAGCAGTCCCCTCTACCCCGCAGGGGCGAGCCAGCCCCAGCATTTT,CASSPLYPAGASQPQHF
.,TRBV5-1,TRBJ2-2,TRBD2,TGCGCCAGCAGCTCCTCTAGCGGGGGGGCCTCGAGGGAGTTGTTTTTT,CASSSSSGGASRELFF
.,TRBV12-5,TRBJ2-7,TRBD1,TGTGCTAGTGGTCCCATCGGGGACAGGGACTACGAGCAGTACTTC,CASGPIGDRDYEQYF
.,TRBV4-1,TRBJ1-1,.,TGCGCCAGCAGCCAAGGTAGGAGGGTAGAGCGGGAATGGGGGAACACTGAAGCTTTCTTT,CASSQGRRVEREWGNTEAFF
.,TRBV2,TRBJ1-3,.,TGTGCCAGCAGTGGATTAGGAGGGGTCGGAAACACCATATATTTT,CASSGLGGVGNTIYF
once,TRBV5-6,TRBJ1-1,.,TGTGCCAGCAGCCCGGGACTGGATGGGGGGAACACTGAAGCTTTCTTT,CASSPGLDGGNTEAFF